The source of this TCR beta chain is a study of T cell repertoires in cytomegalovirus infection. The V end lost 1 base, the J end lost 7 bases, and 12 bases lay between the germline ends. The CDR3 is 14 residues long. Germline V gene data show CDR1 as SGDLS and CDR2 as YYNGEE. TCRdb re-derived calls from the reads in MiXCR, one entry per CDR3 protein. In the table there are hundreds of thousands of distinct CDR3 sequences, under 40% of which are singletons. The gene calls are TRBV9 and TRBJ2-1; the D gene is possibly TRBD2 (6 bases). The TCR comes from a human donor in good health (CMV status not recorded). Some clones in this sample may be carry-over from other donors' samples. The sample consisted of PBMCs. CDR3 sequence (DNA): TGTGCCAGCAGCGTATTGACGGGAGAGAATGAGCAGTTCTTC. Translation gives CASSVLTGENEQFF.